This is a list of T cell receptor beta chains from one sample in a study of molecular identifiers for immune sequencing clone quantification. MiXCR was run by TCRdb on the PCR reads, yielding one entry per CDR3 protein. There are about 300,000 distinct CDR3 sequences in the sample; around a fifth occur only once, and approximately 0.85% lies in the top ten. Sequences were obtained from naive CD8+ T cells from blood, with Jurkat cell RNA spiked in. These receptors were taken from a human donor in good health. Some libraries in this study had Jurkat cell RNA spiked in. CDR3s include the opening cysteine and the closing phenylalanine or tryptophan. A D gene is named only where the DNA matches it firmly. Where a row states a size, it is once, few, many or the class of an expanded clone; other rows omit it.

j_call: TRBJ2-1; clone_size: many; cdr3_length: 14; d_call: -; v_call: TRBV30; cdr3_aa: CAWSDRRSYNEQFF; cdr3_nt: TGTGCCTGGAGTGACAGGCGCTCCTACAATGAGCAGTTCTTC
j_call: TRBJ2-7; clone_size: few; cdr3_length: 16; d_call: TRBD2; v_call: TRBV6-5; cdr3_aa: CASSPEALAGEYEQYF; cdr3_nt: TGTGCCAGCAGCCCCGAGGCGCTAGCGGGGGAGTACGAGCAGTACTTC
j_call: TRBJ2-2; clone_size: -; cdr3_length: 17; d_call: -; v_call: TRBV4-3; cdr3_aa: CASSQDPMDANPGELFF; cdr3_nt: TGCGCCAGCAGCCAAGATCCTATGGACGCCAACCCCGGGGAGCTGTTTTTT
j_call: TRBJ2-2; clone_size: many; cdr3_length: 14; d_call: -; v_call: TRBV29-1; cdr3_aa: CSKVGDTYTGELFF; cdr3_nt: TGCAGCAAAGTCGGGGACACTTACACCGGGGAGCTGTTTTTT
j_call: TRBJ2-4; clone_size: many; cdr3_length: 14; d_call: TRBD2; v_call: TRBV20-1; cdr3_aa: CSARKVGGRNIQYF; cdr3_nt: TGCAGTGCTAGAAAGGTCGGGGGGAGAAACATTCAGTACTTC
j_call: TRBJ2-3; clone_size: many; cdr3_length: 14; d_call: -; v_call: TRBV28; cdr3_aa: CASKGTASTDTQYF; cdr3_nt: TGTGCCAGCAAGGGGACGGCTAGCACAGATACGCAGTATTTT
j_call: TRBJ2-7; clone_size: many; cdr3_length: 15; d_call: -; v_call: TRBV4-1; cdr3_aa: CASRESHALSGEQYF; cdr3_nt: TGCGCCAGCCGGGAATCCCACGCCCTTTCCGGCGAGCAGTACTTC
j_call: TRBJ2-1; clone_size: -; cdr3_length: 15; d_call: -; v_call: TRBV27; cdr3_aa: CASISLPHDHNEQFF; cdr3_nt: TGTGCCAGCATATCTTTACCACACGACCACAATGAGCAGTTCTTC
j_call: TRBJ1-4; clone_size: many; cdr3_length: 15; d_call: -; v_call: TRBV5-1; cdr3_aa: CASSLGTETNEKLFF; cdr3_nt: TGCGCCAGCAGCCTAGGGACGGAGACTAATGAAAAACTGTTTTTT
j_call: TRBJ1-1; clone_size: many; cdr3_length: 13; d_call: -; v_call: TRBV24-1; cdr3_aa: CATSAREGTEAFF; cdr3_nt: TGTGCCACCAGTGCCAGGGAAGGCACTGAAGCTTTCTTT
j_call: TRBJ2-2; clone_size: many; cdr3_length: 12; d_call: TRBD1; v_call: TRBV29-1; cdr3_aa: CSGQQGTGELFF; cdr3_nt: TGCAGCGGTCAACAGGGGACCGGGGAGCTGTTTTTT
j_call: TRBJ2-3; clone_size: many; cdr3_length: 14; d_call: -; v_call: TRBV5-1; cdr3_aa: CASSFRGPTDTQYF; cdr3_nt: TGCGCCAGCAGCTTCCGGGGGCCCACAGATACGCAGTATTTT
j_call: TRBJ2-2; clone_size: few; cdr3_length: 14; d_call: -; v_call: TRBV4-1; cdr3_aa: CASSPEGNTGELFF; cdr3_nt: TGCGCCAGCAGCCCCGAGGGGAACACCGGGGAGCTGTTTTTT
j_call: TRBJ2-3; clone_size: many; cdr3_length: 13; d_call: TRBD2; v_call: TRBV29-1; cdr3_aa: CSVRLAGADTQYF; cdr3_nt: TGCAGCGTAAGACTAGCGGGAGCAGATACGCAGTATTTT
j_call: TRBJ2-7; clone_size: many; cdr3_length: 14; d_call: TRBD2; v_call: TRBV6-5; cdr3_aa: CASSSPGLVNEQYF; cdr3_nt: TGTGCCAGCAGTTCTCCGGGACTAGTTAACGAGCAGTACTTC
j_call: TRBJ2-3; clone_size: many; cdr3_length: 14; d_call: -; v_call: TRBV7-2; cdr3_aa: CASSLDDFTDTQYF; cdr3_nt: TGTGCCAGCAGCTTAGATGACTTCACAGATACGCAGTATTTT
j_call: TRBJ1-1; clone_size: many; cdr3_length: 15; d_call: -; v_call: TRBV3-1; cdr3_aa: CASSHSGQMNTEAFF; cdr3_nt: TGTGCCAGCAGCCACTCCGGACAGATGAACACTGAAGCTTTCTTT
j_call: TRBJ2-2; clone_size: many; cdr3_length: 13; d_call: -; v_call: TRBV29-1; cdr3_aa: CSVAGQNTGELFF; cdr3_nt: TGCAGCGTTGCGGGACAGAACACCGGGGAGCTGTTTTTT
j_call: TRBJ1-6; clone_size: -; cdr3_length: 14; d_call: TRBD1; v_call: TRBV20-1; cdr3_aa: CSAIRRDSITPLHF; cdr3_nt: TGCAGTGCCATAAGACGGGACAGCATCACACCCCTCCACTTT
j_call: TRBJ1-1; clone_size: few; cdr3_length: 14; d_call: TRBD1; v_call: TRBV14; cdr3_aa: CASSLDRFYTEAFF; cdr3_nt: TGTGCCAGCAGCCTGGACAGGTTCTACACTGAAGCTTTCTTT
j_call: TRBJ1-5; clone_size: many; cdr3_length: 14; d_call: TRBD1; v_call: TRBV28; cdr3_aa: CASSLRQGGQPQHF; cdr3_nt: TGTGCCAGCAGTCTAAGACAGGGGGGTCAGCCCCAGCATTTT
j_call: TRBJ1-4; clone_size: -; cdr3_length: 13; d_call: -; v_call: TRBV7-9; cdr3_aa: CAGIFQGSEKLFF; cdr3_nt: TGTGCCGGCATCTTCCAGGGGAGTGAAAAACTGTTTTTT
j_call: TRBJ2-3; clone_size: many; cdr3_length: 19; d_call: TRBD1; v_call: TRBV24-1; cdr3_aa: CATSDFTGGIGSGTDTQYF; cdr3_nt: TGTGCCACCAGTGATTTCACAGGGGGCATTGGTTCAGGCACAGATACGCAGTATTTT
j_call: TRBJ2-1; clone_size: many; cdr3_length: 15; d_call: -; v_call: TRBV27; cdr3_aa: CASSPATGTYNEQFF; cdr3_nt: TGTGCCAGCAGTCCCGCGACAGGAACCTACAATGAGCAGTTCTTC
j_call: TRBJ2-1; clone_size: few; cdr3_length: 15; d_call: TRBD2; v_call: TRBV3-1; cdr3_aa: CASSRPGLAIHEQFF; cdr3_nt: TGTGCCAGCAGCCGCCCGGGACTAGCGATCCATGAGCAGTTCTTC
j_call: TRBJ2-3; clone_size: -; cdr3_length: 15; d_call: -; v_call: TRBV4-1; cdr3_aa: CASSQAGGPTDTQYF; cdr3_nt: TGCGCCAGCAGCCAAGCCGGGGGGCCCACAGATACGCAGTATTTT
j_call: TRBJ2-2; clone_size: many; cdr3_length: 17; d_call: TRBD2; v_call: TRBV2; cdr3_aa: CASRDGLAGGPAGELFF; cdr3_nt: TGTGCCAGCAGAGACGGACTAGCGGGAGGGCCTGCCGGGGAGCTGTTTTTT
j_call: TRBJ2-7; clone_size: -; cdr3_length: 15; d_call: TRBD2; v_call: TRBV30; cdr3_aa: CAWSVSLAGGYEQYF; cdr3_nt: TGTGCCTGGAGTGTAAGCCTAGCGGGAGGGTACGAGCAGTACTTC
j_call: TRBJ2-1; clone_size: -; cdr3_length: 13; d_call: -; v_call: TRBV6-5; cdr3_aa: CASSPDNYNEQFF; cdr3_nt: TGTGCCAGCAGTCCGGACAACTACAATGAGCAGTTCTTC
j_call: TRBJ1-1; clone_size: -; cdr3_length: 15; d_call: -; v_call: TRBV27; cdr3_aa: CASSHGGFMNTEAFF; cdr3_nt: TGTGCCAGCAGTCACGGTGGCTTCATGAACACTGAAGCTTTCTTT
j_call: TRBJ2-6; clone_size: -; cdr3_length: 15; d_call: -; v_call: TRBV20-1; cdr3_aa: CSAPPRESGANVLTF; cdr3_nt: TGCAGTGCTCCCCCCCGGGAATCTGGGGCCAACGTCCTGACTTTC
j_call: TRBJ2-2; clone_size: -; cdr3_length: 14; d_call: -; v_call: TRBV15; cdr3_aa: CATSRAGDTGELFF; cdr3_nt: TGTGCCACCAGCAGAGCGGGAGACACCGGGGAGCTGTTTTTT
j_call: TRBJ2-7; clone_size: many; cdr3_length: 15; d_call: -; v_call: TRBV4-3; cdr3_aa: CASSPPTGIPYEQYF; cdr3_nt: TGCGCCAGCAGCCCACCGACAGGTATACCCTACGAGCAGTACTTC
j_call: TRBJ2-7; clone_size: many; cdr3_length: 14; d_call: -; v_call: TRBV9; cdr3_aa: CASSYSTTPYEQYF; cdr3_nt: TGTGCCAGCAGCTATAGTACGACTCCCTACGAGCAGTACTTC
j_call: TRBJ2-1; clone_size: many; cdr3_length: 16; d_call: TRBD2; v_call: TRBV4-3; cdr3_aa: CASSQDRTSEYNEQFF; cdr3_nt: TGCGCCAGCAGCCAAGATCGGACTAGCGAGTACAATGAGCAGTTCTTC
j_call: TRBJ2-7; clone_size: many; cdr3_length: 14; d_call: -; v_call: TRBV13; cdr3_aa: CASSLLQPEAEQYF; cdr3_nt: TGTGCCAGCAGCTTACTTCAACCCGAGGCCGAGCAGTACTTC
j_call: TRBJ2-1; clone_size: many; cdr3_length: 16; d_call: TRBD2; v_call: TRBV24-1; cdr3_aa: CATSDAGASGSFEQFF; cdr3_nt: TGTGCCACCAGTGACGCTGGGGCTAGCGGGAGCTTTGAGCAGTTCTTC
j_call: TRBJ2-2; clone_size: many; cdr3_length: 14; d_call: TRBD2; v_call: TRBV19; cdr3_aa: CASTSLAGVGELFF; cdr3_nt: TGTGCCAGTACTTCTCTAGCGGGAGTCGGGGAGCTGTTTTTT
j_call: TRBJ1-3; clone_size: many; cdr3_length: 15; d_call: -; v_call: TRBV12-3/TRBV12-4; cdr3_aa: CASSPQGGPGNTIYF; cdr3_nt: TGTGCCAGCAGTCCACAGGGAGGGCCTGGAAACACCATATATTTT
j_call: TRBJ1-6; clone_size: many; cdr3_length: 14; d_call: TRBD1; v_call: TRBV7-9; cdr3_aa: CASSPRQGNSPLHF; cdr3_nt: TGTGCCAGCAGCCCAAGACAGGGCAATTCACCCCTCCACTTT
j_call: TRBJ2-7; clone_size: many; cdr3_length: 15; d_call: TRBD2; v_call: TRBV7-2; cdr3_aa: CASSLNSGSPGEQYF; cdr3_nt: TGTGCCAGCAGCTTAAATAGCGGGAGCCCGGGGGAGCAGTACTTC
j_call: TRBJ2-7; clone_size: many; cdr3_length: 12; d_call: TRBD1; v_call: TRBV20-1; cdr3_aa: CSARDRDLEQYF; cdr3_nt: TGCAGTGCACGGGACAGGGATTTAGAGCAGTACTTC
j_call: TRBJ1-6; clone_size: -; cdr3_length: 16; d_call: -; v_call: TRBV4-1; cdr3_aa: CASSQVLLALNSPLHF; cdr3_nt: TGCGCCAGCAGCCAAGTACTTCTCGCTTTGAATTCACCCCTCCACTTT
j_call: TRBJ1-6; clone_size: -; cdr3_length: 15; d_call: TRBD1; v_call: TRBV27; cdr3_aa: CASSGQGSYNSPLHF; cdr3_nt: TGTGCCAGCAGTGGACAGGGATCCTATAATTCACCCCTCCACTTT
j_call: TRBJ2-1; clone_size: -; cdr3_length: 12; d_call: -; v_call: TRBV19; cdr3_aa: CASKVPGNEQFF; cdr3_nt: TGTGCCAGCAAGGTCCCTGGGAATGAGCAGTTCTTC
j_call: TRBJ2-2; clone_size: many; cdr3_length: 13; d_call: TRBD1; v_call: TRBV30; cdr3_aa: CAWSFTGAGELFF; cdr3_nt: TGTGCCTGGAGTTTCACAGGGGCCGGGGAGCTGTTTTTT
j_call: TRBJ2-5; clone_size: many; cdr3_length: 17; d_call: -; v_call: TRBV21-1; cdr3_aa: CASSSLETSGGAKTQYF; cdr3_nt: TGTGCCAGCAGCAGCCTAGAGACTAGCGGGGGGGCGAAGACCCAGTACTTC
j_call: TRBJ1-1; clone_size: many; cdr3_length: 14; d_call: TRBD1; v_call: TRBV5-4; cdr3_aa: CASSYITGDAEAFF; cdr3_nt: TGTGCCAGCAGCTACATAACAGGGGACGCTGAAGCTTTCTTT
j_call: TRBJ1-1; clone_size: many; cdr3_length: 16; d_call: -; v_call: TRBV6-5; cdr3_aa: CASSYSRRALNTEAFF; cdr3_nt: TGTGCCAGCAGTTACTCAAGAAGAGCTCTGAACACTGAAGCTTTCTTT
j_call: TRBJ2-7; clone_size: many; cdr3_length: 14; d_call: -; v_call: TRBV28; cdr3_aa: CASSPESGFYEQYF; cdr3_nt: TGTGCCAGCAGTCCGGAATCCGGGTTCTACGAGCAGTACTTC
j_call: TRBJ2-1; clone_size: many; cdr3_length: 13; d_call: -; v_call: TRBV4-3; cdr3_aa: CASSSGGGYEQFF; cdr3_nt: TGCGCCAGCAGCTCAGGGGGGGGGTATGAGCAGTTCTTC
j_call: TRBJ2-6; clone_size: many; cdr3_length: 13; d_call: -; v_call: TRBV28; cdr3_aa: CASSFQGGLVLTF; cdr3_nt: TGTGCCAGCAGTTTCCAGGGGGGCCTAGTCCTGACTTTC
j_call: TRBJ2-2; clone_size: few; cdr3_length: 13; d_call: -; v_call: TRBV6-2/TRBV6-3; cdr3_aa: CASSWTATGELFF; cdr3_nt: TGTGCCAGCAGTTGGACGGCTACCGGGGAGCTGTTTTTT